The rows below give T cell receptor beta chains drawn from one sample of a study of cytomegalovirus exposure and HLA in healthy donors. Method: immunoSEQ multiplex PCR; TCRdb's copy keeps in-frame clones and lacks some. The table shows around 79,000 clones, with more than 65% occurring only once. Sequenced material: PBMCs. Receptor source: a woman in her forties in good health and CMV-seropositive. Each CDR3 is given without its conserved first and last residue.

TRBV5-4 ASSSPEGGLFGNEQF
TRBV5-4 ASSNEAEVYGYT
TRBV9 ASSAGGSTYEQY
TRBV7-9 ASSSPTGMNTGELF
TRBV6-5 ASSYSQFSSTQY
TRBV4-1 ASSQGPNTNEKLF
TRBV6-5 ASRRGLRGGEQY
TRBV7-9 ASSLEAGYGYT
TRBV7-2 ASSSRTGSNQPQH
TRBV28 ASSQELGTSGSSYIQY
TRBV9 ASSPQTGMNTEAF
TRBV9 ASSVGGSGRDEQF
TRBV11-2 ASSSTGTGTETQY
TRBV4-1 ASSHPGGEQY
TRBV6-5 ASSYFGFDEQF
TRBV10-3 AISEGGKRNTEAF
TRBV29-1 SALWQNTGELF
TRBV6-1 ASRRDSLYEQY
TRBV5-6 ASSLDQGVINEQF
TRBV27 ASSRGAVRTGELF
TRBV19 ASSIRAQPQH
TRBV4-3 ASSQELAGATQEETQY
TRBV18 ASSPPVTGGETQY
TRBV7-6 ASSLEAQGYTGELF
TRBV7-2 ASSQNSVNIYEQY
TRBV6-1 ASSERENPGELF
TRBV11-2 ASSSLLAGAVYEQY
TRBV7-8 ASSSRDTNQPQH
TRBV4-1 ASRDTASNQPQH
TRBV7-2 ASSLLNEQF
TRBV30 AWNILSPPEQF
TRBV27 ASSLPRNPTGKNQPQH
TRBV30 AWTHPADVWNQPQH
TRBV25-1 ASKGDRGMVNTEAF
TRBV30 AWRGQGSQPQH
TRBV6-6 ASSKRTALSYGYT
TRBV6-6 ASRTSGQGAGGYT
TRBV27 ASSFGRGDQPQH
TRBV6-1 ASSLLAGWEETQY
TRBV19 ASGSWTFFNEQF
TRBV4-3 ASSQDLSGTGDKAF
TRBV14 ASSPVSGANVLT
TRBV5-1 ASSLMAGTEAF
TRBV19 ASSAGGGRTGELF
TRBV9 ASSVVGGTTGELF